This T cell receptor beta chain was sequenced during a study of TIL therapy for anti-PD-1-resistant metastatic lung cancer. As for the study in general: A few tumors were EGFR-mutant and two were ALK-rearranged. Tumors carried a median 1.5 non-synonymous mutations per megabase.

The immunoSEQ assay was v3. TCRdb keeps only in-frame clones here, not all; method: immunoSEQ multiplex PCR. The table lists about 59,000 clones, more than 60% of them singletons. This CDR3 is built from 12 residues. V gave up 1 base and J gave up 10 bases, with 5 bases separating them. CDR1 LGHNT and CDR2 FRNRAP come from the germline V gene. Sample time point: pre-treatment sample, taken before nivolumab and TIL therapy. The sample holds a few counts of this clone. The antigen remains unidentified. Study findings and constraints: Patients were highly selected, enriched for treatment-naive, never-smoker and oncogene-addicted cases.

The sequence was collected from a person aged 25 to 85 with non-small cell lung cancer. Here the sequenced sample was blood, taken at baseline. V usage is TRBV12-5 and J usage is TRBJ1-6, with unresolved D. This CDR3 reads CASGLGSSPLHF. CDR3 nucleotide sequence: TGTGCTAGTGGTTTGGGTAGCTCACCCCTCCACTTT.